This passage covers 29 T cell receptor beta chains from one sample sequenced in a study of graft-versus-host responses after intestinal transplantation. Their target antigens are unknown. Profiled with immunoSEQ multiplex PCR; TCRdb holds only in-frame clones, not every one. The sample lists tens of thousands of clones, around 93% occurring once. The input for sequencing was unstimulated CD4+ T cells sorted from spleen or lymph node cells, taken before transplant. These receptors all stem from a human donor who was the organ donor for an intestinal transplant.

V usage is TRBV6-1 and J usage is TRBJ1-3; D not certain. Germline V lookup: CDR1 MNHNS, CDR2 SASEGT. This CDR3 has 16 residues. V was shortened by 4 bases and J by 0 bases, with 13 bases between the two germline ends. In DNA form, the CDR3 reads TGTGCCAGCAGTGGCGGGTCCTTTGTCTCTGGAAACACCATATATTTT. Amino acid sequence: CASSGGSFVSGNTIYF.

CDR3 sequence (DNA): TGTGCCAGCAGCACCGGGGGGGGCTACGAGCAGTACTTC. Amino acid sequence: CASSTGGGYEQYF. The chain carries TRBV9 and TRBJ2-7; 8 bases are a match to TRBD2. The CDR3 length is 13 residues. After removal of 4 bases from V and 3 bases from J, the junction contained 3 bases not matched to a gene. The germline CDR1 and CDR2 sequences are SGDLS and YYNGEE.

The rearrangement uses TRBV5-1 and TRBJ1-6; the match to TRBD1 covers 8 bases. The germline V gene has CDR1 SGHRS and CDR2 YFSETQ. The CDR3 is made up of 15 amino acids. J gave up 7 bases and V 2 bases, and 5 bases lay outside the gene matches. The CDR3 reads CASSLQGDLNSPLHF. Here the CDR3 DNA reads TGCGCCAGCAGCTTACAGGGGGATTTAAATTCACCCCTCCACTTT.

This chain links TRBV5-1 with TRBJ2-7; D might be TRBD2 (6 bases). CDR3 length: 13 residues. Trimming took off 4 bases at V and 3 bases at J, with 11 bases between the two ends. Germline CDR1 is SGHRS and CDR2 is YFSETQ. The CDR3 sequence: CASSRGALYEQYF. CDR3 in DNA: TGCGCCAGCAGCCGCGGGGCGCTCTACGAGCAGTACTTC. The full variable domain, its missing parts supplied by reference TRBV5-1 and TRBJ2-7, is KAGVTQTPRYLIKTRGQQVTLSCSPISGHRSVSWYQQTPGQGLQFLFEYFSETQRNKGNFPGRFSGRQFSNSRSEMNVSTLELGDSALYLCASSRGALYEQYFGPGTRLTVT.

V and J are TRBV5-1 and TRBJ2-1; 9 positions match TRBD1. The germline V gene encodes CDR1 SGHRS and CDR2 YFSETQ. The length of the CDR3 is 14 residues. V lost 4 bases, J lost 8 bases, and 7 bases stayed unmatched. Here the CDR3 reads CASSQGQGRDEQFF. DNA of the CDR3: TGCGCCAGCAGCCAGGGACAGGGTCGGGATGAGCAGTTCTTC.

The chain has TRBV18 and TRBJ1-3, with a possible D match to TRBD1 (5 bases). The CDR3 covers 13 residues. The germline V gene encodes CDR1 KGHSH and CDR2 LQKENI. V was cut by 5 bases and J by 5 bases, with 10 bases left in between. The DNA of the CDR3 is TGTGCCAGCTCAAGGGACGGGCGAAACACCATATATTTT. It is translated as CASSRDGRNTIYF.

This chain links TRBV18 with TRBJ1-3, with D unclear. V lost 1 base, J lost 0 bases, and 10 bases lay in between. CDR1 is KGHSH and CDR2 is LQKENI in the germline V gene. The length of the CDR3 is 16 residues. CDR3: CASSPLSLISGNTIYF. CDR3 in DNA: TGTGCCAGCTCACCACTATCCCTTATCTCTGGAAACACCATATATTTT.

The chain uses TRBV29-1 and TRBJ2-3; D may be TRBD2 (5 bases). The V gene's germline CDR1 is SQVTM and CDR2 ANQGSEA. The CDR3 contains 14 residues. V was trimmed by 6 bases and J by 6 bases, leaving 19 bases between them. CDR3 bases: TGCAGCGTGGAGGCCCCAGCCCTTCAGGATACGCAGTATTTT. Encoded protein: CSVEAPALQDTQYF.

This sequence joins TRBV4-1 and TRBJ1-2, with TRBD1 as a possible D gene (6 bases). This CDR3 contains 15 residues. V shed 0 bases and J shed 4 bases, with 12 bases lying between them. CDR1 and CDR2 (germline): MGHRA, YSYEKL. The DNA for the CDR3 is TGCGCCAGCAGCCAAGATCCGACAGGTTTCTATGGCTACACCTTC. It specifies CASSQDPTGFYGYTF.

The V gene is TRBV7-9, the J gene TRBJ1-6; TRBD1 agrees at 7 bases. The CDR3 has 13 amino acids. CDR1 and CDR2 from the germline V gene are SEHNR and FQNEAQ (reference sequence). J lost 13 bases, V lost 3 bases, and 6 bases had no gene match. CDR3 sequence (DNA): TGTGCCAGCAGCTTGGACAGGTCCAGCCCCCTCCACTTT. It codes for CASSLDRSSPLHF.

V is TRBV9 and J is TRBJ1-3; no firm D call. Germline assignment: CDR1 SGDLS and CDR2 YYNGEE. V dropped 0 bases and J dropped 0 bases, with 10 bases sitting between them. CDR3 length: 16 residues. The CDR3 sequence is CASSVADGTSGNTIYF. DNA of the CDR3: TGTGCCAGCAGCGTAGCGGACGGAACCTCTGGAAACACCATATATTTT.

The gene calls are TRBV2 and TRBJ2-7; a weak D match, TRBD1 (6 bases). Trimming took 7 bases from V and 4 from J, leaving 11 bases between them. The CDR3 consists of 12 residues. Germline CDR1 and CDR2: SNHLY and FYNNEI. The CDR3 DNA reads as TGTGCCAGCATGGGACAACATTACGAGCAGTACTTC. Its protein product is CASMGQHYEQYF.

The V gene is TRBV2, the J gene TRBJ2-6; D possibly corresponds to TRBD1 (6 bases). The CDR3 has 15 residues. V was trimmed by 8 bases and J by 1 base, leaving 12 bases between them. Germline-derived CDR1 and CDR2 are SNHLY and FYNNEI. The CDR3 coding sequence is TGTGCCAGCTACAATCAGGGGTCTGGGGCCAACGTCCTGACTTTC. Its protein product is CASYNQGSGANVLTF.

The chain joins TRBV10-3 to TRBJ1-6, with D perhaps TRBD1 (5 bases). CDR3 length: 16 residues. Germline assignment: CDR1 ENHRY and CDR2 SYGVKD. V shed 2 bases and J shed 5 bases, with 13 bases lying between them. The CDR3 DNA follows: TGTGCCATCAGTGAGAGGGCGACAGATAATAATTCACCCCTCCACTTT. Translation gives CAISERATDNNSPLHF.

This chain links TRBV25-1 with TRBJ2-7; D possibly corresponds to TRBD1 (6 bases). CDR3 length equals 15 residues. The germline V and J ends were trimmed by 5 bases and 6 bases, with 20 bases remaining between them. CDR1 and CDR2 from the germline V gene are MGHDK and SYGVNS. As DNA, the CDR3 is TGTGCCAGCAGTACCCCCGGCAGGGGATCTGGCGAGCAGTACTTC. This translates into CASSTPGRGSGEQYF.

The rearrangement uses TRBV5-4 and TRBJ1-6; a possible D gene is TRBD1 (6 bases). Trimming shortened V by 2 bases and J by 9 bases, and 12 bases separated the two germline ends. Per germline, CDR1 SGHNT and CDR2 YYREEE (reference sequence). This CDR3 region has 14 residues. The CDR3 reads CASSFTGSSSPLHF. CDR3 DNA: TGTGCCAGCAGCTTTACAGGGAGCAGTTCACCCCTCCACTTT.

The chain carries TRBV6-1 and TRBJ2-7; no clear D gene. Trimming left V 4 bases short and J 3 bases short, with 1 base between. Per the germline V gene, CDR1 is MNHNS and CDR2 is SASEGT. This CDR3 has 10 amino acids. CDR3 DNA: TGTGCCAGCAGTGTCTACGAGCAGTACTTC. Translated: CASSVYEQYF.

The CDR3 coding sequence is TGTGCCAGCAGTTACTACTCCTACAATGAGCAGTTCTTC. Residues: CASSYYSYNEQFF. The V gene is TRBV28, the J gene TRBJ2-1; D is undetermined. The germline V gene has CDR1 MDHEN and CDR2 SYDVKM. V lost 4 bases and J 0 bases, leaving 4 bases between the germline ends. This CDR3 has 13 amino acids. The full variable domain, with the rest looked up from reference TRBV28 and TRBJ2-1, is DVKVTQSSRYLVKRTGEKVFLECVQDMDHENMFWYRQDPGLGLRLIYFSYDVKMKEKGDIPEGYSVSREKKERFSLILESASTNQTSMYLCASSYYSYNEQFFGPGTRLTVL.

J is TRBJ1-1 and V is TRBV11-2; 7 bases agree with TRBD1. The CDR3 has 14 amino acids. CDR1 is SGHAT and CDR2 is FQNNGV in the germline V gene. Trimming took 6 bases from V and 8 from J; bases not matched to a gene: 12. CDR3 nucleotides: TGTGCCAGCAGAGACAGGGACGGGGTGAGCGAAGCTTTCTTT. Its protein product is CASRDRDGVSEAFF.

The rearrangement links TRBV6-1 to TRBJ2-3, with 7 bases aligning to TRBD2. Germline trimming cut 5 bases from V and 5 bases from J; bases unmatched to any gene: 4. This CDR3 region has 13 residues. Germline V lookup: CDR1 MNHNS, CDR2 SASEGT. In nucleotides, the CDR3 is TGTGCCAGCAGTCGGGACTACGGAGATACGCAGTATTTT. Translation gives CASSRDYGDTQYF.

In nucleotides, the CDR3 is TGTGCCAGCAGCTTAACGGGCGGGGAGCAGTTCTTC. Amino acid sequence: CASSLTGGEQFF. This rearrangement joins TRBV7-3 to TRBJ2-1; weak D call: TRBD2 (5 bases). This CDR3 is built from 12 residues. The V gene's germline CDR1 is SGHTA and CDR2 FQGTGA. Trimming shortened V by 0 bases and J by 10 bases, and 7 bases separated the two germline ends.

The V and J genes are TRBV2 and TRBJ2-7; TRBD2 aligns across 10 bases. The ends lost 8 bases at V and 2 bases at J; junction bases unmatched: 12. The CDR3 consists of 16 residues. CDR1 and CDR2 from the germline V gene are SNHLY and FYNNEI. CDR3 in amino acids: CASGASGGGGTYEQYF. CDR3 in DNA: TGTGCCAGCGGGGCTAGCGGGGGCGGAGGGACCTACGAGCAGTACTTC.

This clone came up once. The chain is built from TRBV5-1 and TRBJ2-5; D may be TRBD1 (6 bases). CDR3 length: 14 amino acids. Germline lookup yields CDR1 SGHRS and CDR2 YFSETQ. Trimming left V 2 bases short and J 5 bases short, with 13 bases between. CDR3 in DNA: TGCGCCAGCAGCTTAACAGGGCTGTCCGAGACCCAGTACTTC. Translated, it gives CASSLTGLSETQYF.

This clone was seen more than once but under ten times. The J gene is TRBJ1-2, the V gene TRBV7-9; the D gene is possibly TRBD1 (6 bases). Germline CDR1 and CDR2: SEHNR and FQNEAQ (reference sequence). The V and J ends lost 3 bases and 8 bases respectively, with 7 bases between them. This CDR3 has 11 amino acids. CDR3 amino acids: CASSFQGGYTF. The CDR3, as DNA: TGTGCCAGCAGCTTTCAGGGGGGCTACACCTTC.

This sequence joins TRBV5-1 and TRBJ1-1; 9 bases map to TRBD1. The CDR3 runs 16 residues. Germline V gene data show CDR1 as SGHRS and CDR2 as YFSETQ. Trimming took 4 bases from V and 3 from J; bases not matched to a gene: 10. Here the CDR3 reads CASSRDRVKIYTEAFF. DNA of the CDR3: TGCGCCAGCAGCCGGGACAGGGTGAAGATCTACACTGAAGCTTTCTTT.

The chain employs TRBV5-5 and TRBJ1-2; D is ambiguous. Trimming left V 2 bases short and J 4 bases short, with 6 bases between. The CDR3 spans 12 residues. CDR1 SGHKS and CDR2 YYEKEE come from the germline V gene (reference sequence). CDR3 loop: CASSFGTYGYTF. CDR3 in DNA: TGTGCCAGCAGCTTTGGCACCTATGGCTACACCTTC. The full variable domain, in which reference TRBV5-5 and TRBJ1-2 provide the parts outside the CDR3, is DAGVTQSPTHLIKTRGQQVTLRCSPISGHKSVSWYQQVLGQGPQFIFQYYEKEERGRGNFPDRFSARQFPNYSSELNVNALLLGDSALYLCASSFGTYGYTFGSGTRLTVV.

The chain joins TRBV7-9 to TRBJ1-1, with D unclear. Trimming stripped 1 base from V and 5 bases from J, with 26 bases between. Germline CDR1 reads SEHNR; CDR2 reads FQNEAQ (reference sequence). The CDR3 is 19 residues long. The CDR3 loop is CASSLVRAAASHIVTEAFF. CDR3 bases: TGTGCCAGCAGCTTAGTAAGGGCGGCAGCCAGCCATATTGTGACTGAAGCTTTCTTT.

A word on this clone: In the same sample, other DNA sequences code for this CDR3. The V and J genes are TRBV5-4 and TRBJ1-2; TRBD1 aligns across 8 bases. Germline values: CDR1 SGHNT, CDR2 YYREEE (reference sequence). V lost 0 bases to trimming and J lost 1 base; unmatched junction nucleotides: 2. The CDR3 extends over 15 amino acids. The CDR3 is CASSLGGQGNYGYTF. CDR3 coding DNA: TGTGCCAGCAGCTTGGGTGGACAGGGTAACTATGGCTACACCTTC.

On this clone: At the DNA level, this CDR3 is encoded by other sequences in the same sample as well. The chain employs TRBV20-1 and TRBJ2-7, with D uncertain. Germline-derived CDR1 and CDR2 are DFQATT and SNEGSKA (reference sequence). Trimming cost V 3 bases and J 4 bases, with 4 bases left between them. The CDR3 extends over 10 amino acids. The CDR3 region is CSASRYEQYF. The DNA of the CDR3 is TGCAGTGCTAGTAGATACGAGCAGTACTTC.